This TCR beta chain came from a study of blood T cell repertoires in COVID-19. Looking at the study overall: Researchers got acute and convalescent COVID-19 samples from the United States, Italy and Spain. PBMCs, B-cell-depleted T cells, or T cells provided the cDNA or gDNA that made up the material.

This clone was picked up a small number of times. TCRdb's copy holds only in-frame clones and misses some; the assay was immunoSEQ multiplex PCR. The sample yields approximately 150,000 clones, approximately 80% seen once. Germline loops: CDR1 ENHRY, CDR2 SYGVKD. This CDR3 contains 14 residues. Trimming took off 0 bases at V and 4 bases at J, with 9 bases between the two ends. Specimen: peripheral blood. This receptor was taken from a woman aged 50 to 60 with acute or convalescent COVID-19. J is TRBJ1-2 and V is TRBV10-3, with D perhaps TRBD1 (5 bases). The CDR3 DNA sequence: TGTGCCATCAGTGAGTCGGAGGGGATCTATGGCTACACCTTC. Translating gives CAISESEGIYGYTF.